This TCR beta chain was sequenced for a study of patients and donors after allogeneic stem cell transplantation. TCRdb used MiXCR to reprocess the RT-PCR reads, holding one entry per CDR3 protein. The sample records some 31,000 distinct CDR3 sequences, around 33% being singletons. This clonotype was seen a few times. Deletions cut 0 bases from V and 2 bases from J, with 10 bases between. CDR1 is SQVTM and CDR2 is ANQGSEA in the germline V gene. The CDR3 extends over 14 amino acids. The chain couples TRBV29-1 to TRBJ1-2; D call uncertain. This TCR came from a human donor who was either an allogeneic HSCT recipient or a stem cell or donor lymphocyte infusion donor (not recorded which). It is not recorded whose cells these are; they may come from a transplant donor. Sequencing used blood, either unsorted or a sorted T cell fraction (not recorded which). The CDR3 DNA sequence: TGCAGCGTTGAAGAGCGGACGGAGAACTATGGCTACACCTTC. Translation: CSVEERTENYGYTF.